Sequencing of this T cell receptor (beta chain) was carried out in a study of yellow fever vaccine responses in identical twins. From the RT-PCR reads, TCRdb called clonotypes with MiXCR, one entry per CDR3 protein. The sample yields 700 to 750 distinct CDR3 sequences, 80% seen once. This clonotype was recorded a few times. Its target is unknown. Overall study results and limits: It has been reported that, in twins, the vaccine T cell response seemed partly convergent and partly personalized.

The sequence came from a female donor who received the yellow fever vaccine. The sample in question was T cells from blood (PBMCs), unsorted or a sorted subset (not recorded which), obtained before or after yellow fever vaccination (not recorded which).

The CDR3 DNA reads as TGTGCCAGCGTCCGGGACTATGGCTACACCTTC. Translation: CASVRDYGYTF. The chain couples TRBV6-1 to TRBJ1-2, with no clear D. Germline V CDR1 and CDR2: MNHNS, SASEGT. CDR3 size: 11 residues. Trimming removed 8 bases at V and 3 bases at J, with 7 bases between.